Shown below are 18 T cell receptor beta chains from a single sample sequenced in a study of blood T cell repertoires in COVID-19. The table came from immunoSEQ multiplex PCR; TCRdb's copy has only in-frame clones and leaves some out. This table holds more than 150,000 clones, roughly three quarters found once. Sample: PBMCs or T cells enriched from blood (not recorded which). The source is a man in his sixties who had been exposed to COVID-19.

The rearrangement joins TRBV6-5 to TRBJ1-4, with a tentative D call TRBD1 (5 bases). In germline, CDR1 is MNHEY, CDR2 SVGAGI. V was clipped by 8 bases and J by 5 bases, with 12 bases between them. This CDR3 comprises 13 residues. The CDR3 coding sequence is TGTGCCAGCGGCCGGCAGGGAAATGAAAAACTGTTTTTT. Residues: CASGRQGNEKLFF.

The V gene is TRBV29-1, the J gene TRBJ2-2, with D possibly matching TRBD2 (5 bases). This CDR3 has 14 amino acids. V lost 7 bases and J 5 bases, leaving 17 bases between the germline ends. Germline V lookup: CDR1 SQVTM, CDR2 ANQGSEA. The DNA for the CDR3 is TGCAGCGCCTCAAGAGGGTGGGTAACCGGGGAGCTGTTTTTT. Translated: CSASRGWVTGELFF.

CDR3 nucleotides: TGTGCCAGCAGGCAGGACAGGGGAGGTGAAAAACTGTTTTTT. Its translation: CASRQDRGGEKLFF. The V gene is TRBV6-5, the J gene TRBJ1-4, with 9 bases matching TRBD1. Germline V gene lookup returns CDR1 MNHEY and CDR2 SVGAGI. The trim removed 6 bases at V and 7 bases at J, leaving 6 bases unmatched. CDR3 length: 14 amino acids.

In its sample, this clone was seen a few times. The rearrangement links TRBV19 to TRBJ1-6; D perhaps matches TRBD1 (6 bases). The CDR3 has 14 residues. Looked up from germline, CDR1 is LNHDA and CDR2 is SQIVND (reference sequence). V lost 7 bases to trimming and J lost 5 bases, with 12 bases between them. The CDR3 sequence is CASTRGRNNSPLHF. The CDR3 DNA is TGTGCCAGTACCAGGGGCCGAAATAATTCACCCCTCCACTTT.

The chain links TRBV7-8 to TRBJ2-1; 11 bases map to TRBD2. The trim removed 8 bases at V and 9 bases at J, leaving 12 bases unmatched. This CDR3 has 15 amino acids. Germline CDR1 reads SGHVS; CDR2 reads FQNEAQ. The CDR3 region is CASGLLAGGNSEQFF. The CDR3 DNA reads as TGTGCCAGCGGTCTGCTAGCGGGAGGAAATAGTGAGCAGTTCTTC. Full variable domain (missing parts from reference TRBV7-8 and TRBJ2-1): GAGVSQSPRYKVAKRGQDVALRCDPISGHVSLFWYQQALGQGPEFLTYFQNEAQLDKSGLPSDRFFAERPEGSVSTLKIQRTQQEDSAVYLCASGLLAGGNSEQFFGPGTRLTVL.

V and J are TRBV5-1 and TRBJ2-7, with 8 nucleotides matching TRBD2. Germline loops: CDR1 SGHRS, CDR2 YFSETQ. The ends lost 4 bases at V and 0 bases at J; junction bases unmatched: 3. The CDR3 runs to 14 residues. This CDR3 is CASSPGGSSYEQYF. CDR3 DNA sequence: TGCGCCAGCAGCCCGGGAGGGTCCTCCTACGAGCAGTACTTC.

The V and J genes are TRBV28 and TRBJ2-7; 14 bases match TRBD2. The V gene end was trimmed by 2 bases and the J gene end by 2 bases; junction bases not matched to a gene: 5. The CDR3 sequence is 17 residues long. CDR1 is MDHEN and CDR2 is SYDVKM in the germline V gene. The CDR3 protein is CASSLTSGLAGAYEQYF. In nucleotides, the CDR3 is TGTGCCAGCAGTTTAACATCGGGACTAGCGGGGGCCTACGAGCAGTACTTC.

The J gene is TRBJ2-5, the V gene TRBV27, with 16 nucleotides matching TRBD2. CDR1 and CDR2 from the germline V gene are MNHEY and SMNVEV (reference sequence). CDR3 length: 18 residues. The ends lost 6 bases at V and 0 bases at J; junction bases unmatched: 7. The CDR3, as DNA: TGTGCCAGCAGCCCGGGACTAGCGGGAGGGGGGGACCAAGAGACCCAGTACTTC. It translates to CASSPGLAGGGDQETQYF.

The V gene is TRBV6-5, the J gene TRBJ2-7, with 9 positions matching TRBD2. The junction had 6 bases not matched to a gene; V was cut back by 3 bases and J by 3 bases. Germline CDR1 reads MNHEY; CDR2 reads SVGAGI. This CDR3 contains 15 residues. CDR3 sequence: CASSYSSGSLYEQYF. As DNA, the CDR3 is TGTGCCAGCAGTTATAGTAGCGGGAGTCTCTACGAGCAGTACTTC.

This chain uses TRBV25-1 with TRBJ1-2; 9 bases align to TRBD1. V lost 1 base and J lost 8; bases outside the gene matches: 8. This CDR3 has 15 residues. Germline assignment: CDR1 MGHDK and CDR2 SYGVNS. The CDR3, as DNA: TGTGCCAGCAGTGAATGGGGACAGGGTTTAGGCGGCTACACCTTC. Its translation is CASSEWGQGLGGYTF.

The chain carries TRBV28 and TRBJ1-6; TRBD1 aligns across 7 bases. The CDR3 extends over 20 amino acids. Germline V gives CDR1 MDHEN, CDR2 SYDVKM. V lost 2 bases and J lost 10; bases outside the gene matches: 23. This chain's CDR3 is CASSLGGTNYRGGMASPLHF. DNA for the CDR3: TGTGCCAGCAGTTTAGGAGGAACCAACTACAGGGGCGGGATGGCCTCACCCCTCCACTTT.

The chain carries TRBV27 and TRBJ1-1; D gene uncertain. CDR3 length equals 15 residues. Germline CDR1 is MNHEY and CDR2 is SMNVEV (reference sequence). V was clipped by 0 bases and J by 6 bases, with 14 bases between them. DNA of the CDR3: TGTGCCAGCAGTTTATCGAGCCGGGGTTCGGCTGAAGCTTTCTTT. Translation: CASSLSSRGSAEAFF.

This sequence joins TRBV5-4 and TRBJ2-5; 9 bases match TRBD1. The CDR3 covers 14 residues. The germline V gene encodes CDR1 SGHNT and CDR2 YYREEE (reference sequence). V gave up 4 bases and J gave up 0 bases; unmatched junction bases: 1. The CDR3 nucleotides are TGTGCCAGCAGCCGGACAGGGGACCAAGAGACCCAGTACTTC. Amino acids: CASSRTGDQETQYF.

The gene calls are TRBV6-2 or TRBV6-3 and TRBJ1-3; 7 bases are shared with TRBD1. V was clipped by 6 bases and J by 4 bases; unmatched bases: 9. Germline loops: CDR1 MNHEY, CDR2 SVGEGT. The CDR3 sequence is 15 residues long. Here the CDR3 DNA reads TGTGCCAGCAGCACCCCGACAGGGTTCGGAAACACCATATATTTT. Translation gives CASSTPTGFGNTIYF.

The genes are TRBV30 and TRBJ2-5, with 9 bases that match TRBD2. This CDR3 has 13 residues. Germline CDR1 is GTSNPN and CDR2 is SVGIG (reference sequence). Losses at the gene ends were 4 bases for V and 0 bases for J; bases not matched to a gene: 0. In nucleotides, the CDR3 is TGTGCCTGGACTAGCGGGAACCAAGAGACCCAGTACTTC. Protein product: CAWTSGNQETQYF.

The genes are TRBV19 and TRBJ2-1; 10 bases fit TRBD2. This CDR3 has 17 amino acids. The germline gives CDR1 LNHDA, CDR2 SQIVND (reference sequence). J gave up 4 bases and V 4 bases, and 10 bases lay outside the gene matches. As DNA, the CDR3 is TGTGCCAGTAGTACCCGTCTAGCGGGAGTTCTGTACAATGAGCAGTTCTTC. It codes for CASSTRLAGVLYNEQFF. The full variable domain, rest sourced from reference TRBV19 and TRBJ2-1, is DGGITQSPKYLFRKEGQNVTLSCEQNLNHDAMYWYRQDPGQGLRLIYYSQIVNDFQKGDIAEGYSVSREKKESFPLTVTSAQKNPTAFYLCASSTRLAGVLYNEQFFGPGTRLTVL.

This clone was seen a handful of times. The chain has TRBV5-1 and TRBJ2-7, with TRBD2 matching over 13 bases. The germline gives CDR1 SGHRS, CDR2 YFSETQ. V trimming: 5 bases; J trimming: 4 bases; junction bases outside the gene matches: 6. The CDR3 runs to 15 residues. CDR3 nucleotide sequence: TGCGCCAGCAGACTGGTACTAGCGGGAGGGTACGAGCAGTACTTC. As protein: CASRLVLAGGYEQYF.

This clone was recorded a few times. The chain recombines TRBV29-1 with TRBJ2-1; possibly TRBD2 for D (6 bases). The CDR3 extends over 17 amino acids. The ends were cut back, 4 bases at V and 0 bases at J, with 19 bases in the middle. From germline, CDR1 is SQVTM and CDR2 ANQGSEA. CDR3 DNA sequence: TGCAGCGTTGTCCCTAGTCAGGACTACCGCTCCTACAATGAGCAGTTCTTC. Translation: CSVVPSQDYRSYNEQFF.